The T cell receptor (beta chain) described here comes from a study of T-cell memory formation after mild COVID-19 (dated by TCRdb to the early 2020s). Some background on the complete study: TCR sequence clusters from the two donors were found to be largely donor specific. Longitudinal TCRalpha and TCRbeta repertoire sequencing tracked T-cell clones expanding and contracting after mild COVID-19 in two donors. Two young, previously healthy adult volunteers made up the cohort, one male and one female.

On the study overall, not on this receptor specifically: Contracting CD4+ clones turned up mainly in the CM and EM memory subsets, whereas EMRA was where CD8+ clones were enriched. From day 15 to 85, contracting clones showed balanced CD4/CD8 phenotypes, whereas a second wave of clones that expanded from day 15 to 37 leaned towards CD4+. Only two mild cases were covered by the study, and larger cohorts that include severe cases with pre-infection samples were considered necessary. Whether the second-wave clones peaking on day 37 were SARS-CoV-2 specific was not confirmed. Some responding clones were found in pre-infection memory, which suggests that pre-existing cross-reactive memory T cells took part in the SARS-CoV-2 response.

For sequencing, an Illumina NovaSeq 6000 was employed. Using 5'RACE with constant-segment primers, TCRalpha and TCRbeta cDNA libraries were constructed, with sample barcodes and unique molecular identifiers added in the process. RNA was extracted from every sample with Trizol reagent. Amplification of the libraries took two PCR steps, and the second step added a second sample barcode plus Illumina TruSeq adapters. Sequencing of the libraries was done on an Illumina NovaSeq, producing 2 x 150 bp paired-end reads. Processing in the source paper ran as follows. Demultiplexing of reads and collapsing into UMI-guided consensus sequences were performed with migec v1.2.7. Using mixcr v2.1.11, the UMI consensuses were aligned to TRA and TRB V and J templates and assembled into clonotypes. A clonotype was counted as expanded or contracted only when both edgeR and NoisET called the clonotype significant, with the noise models trained on biological replicates. edgeR calls used a false discovery rate-adjusted p below 0.01 and a log2 fold-change threshold of 1. As an exploratory analysis of dynamics, max-normalized trajectories of the 1000 most abundant clonotypes were examined with PCA combined with hierarchical clustering. Each responding clone was given a CD4 or CD8 phenotype based on the CD4+ and CD8+ repertoires, which had been sequenced separately. TCRdb trimmed the raw reads at Q25, called clones with MiXCR and kept productive beta chains. Each record represents a unique CDR3 protein, reported with the most common genes and DNA among its rows. V and J calls and clone size were set by TCRdb, not the authors. This sample has roughly 200,000 distinct CDR3 sequences in its table, and 9.5% of those were observed once. Of the sample, around 3.3% is held by the ten largest clones.

PBMCs were isolated by Ficoll-Paque density gradient centrifugation. This clonotype was recorded many times. Its specific antigen is unknown. Base qualities are not recorded, but no much larger clone differs from it by a single base. The sample consisted of PBMCs or a T cell subset sorted from them (not recorded which). This receptor was obtained from a man between 18 and 29 years old who had mild COVID-19 (a few samples of this study predate the infection). The sample titles of this study are shuffled in the database, so cell type and time point are left out; the donor was told from shared clones.

Here is the DNA: TGTGCCAGCCGGGGCCGGGACACCGGGGAGCTGTTTTTT. It is translated as CASRGRDTGELFF. Recombination linked TRBV6-2 or TRBV6-3 to TRBJ2-2, with the D gene tentatively TRBD1 or TRBD2, based on 5 matching bases in each. The germline V gene encodes CDR1 MNHEY and CDR2 SVGEGT. Trimming takes 8 bases from V and 3 bases from J, and the germline ends sit 10 bases apart. From the cysteine through the phenylalanine, the CDR3 covers 13 amino acids. Only CDR3 DNA is held: 39 bases, read in frame from base 1.